This T cell receptor beta chain was sequenced during a study of cytomegalovirus exposure and HLA in healthy donors (dated by TCRdb to about 2017). For context, the study as a whole: An earlier analysis of several hundred of the donors reported about 250 Gb of sequence data and around 110 million unique TCR beta sequences from roughly 200 million T cells. Around 320 gigabases of sequencing data and some 85 million unique TCR sequences were included in an early release covering about 700 HLA-typed donors. The genetic ancestry cluster associated with self-reported Caucasian donors included about four fifths of the 398 genotyped donors. The aim of the study was to test whether cataloging public T cell receptors could identify signatures of past pathogen exposure. The study used immunosequencing to profile the T cell repertoires of 600 to 850 subjects and linked those repertoires to cytomegalovirus serostatus. A separate validation cohort of over a hundred different subjects was used in addition to the approximately 670-subject first cohort. High-throughput TCR immunosequencing, statistical association of individual TCRs with disease status, and machine learning were combined to predict cytomegalovirus infection status. A later analysis re-analyzed previously published TCR beta repertoires from 550 to 700 donors and added high-resolution HLA genotyping to study TCR occurrence patterns. In the later analysis, no new phenotypic data were used to find candidate immune exposures; instead, reliance was placed on TCR beta sequences and their occurrence across donors. In an earlier analysis of 587 of the donors, high-throughput TCR beta sequencing was used to judge whether each TCR beta V gene segment behaved as functional or pseudogenic. Alongside the repertoire data, information on donor age, sex, ethnicity and CMV serostatus was compiled. A later genetic analysis took genome-wide SNP genotypes for about 55% of the 666 donors and used that subset as a discovery cohort. All discovery cohort repertoires had been generated on a single sequencing platform. HLA typing included class I and class II loci at four-digit resolution. Typing coverage varied by locus: roughly 629-640 donors for A, B, C, DRB1 and DQB1; approximately 500 for DQA1; over 600 for DPA1; 450 to 480 for DPB1. Several DR-DQ haplotypes were handled as single units for association and clustering, since linkage in the cohort was strong. Among some 400 genotyped donors of the cohort, an average of around 240,000 unique TCR beta nucleotide sequences were sequenced per donor, roughly 20% of them non-productive. Overall study results and their limits: A later analysis found that HLA-associated TCR beta chains were more clonally expanded and had lower generation probabilities than equally common non-associated chains. Linkage disequilibrium might explain the correlated functional status among segregating V segments, but an unknown experimental factor could not be ruled out. Specific HLA alleles were associated with 18,000 or so TCR beta sequences at a false discovery rate of 0.05 in a later analysis. A later genetic analysis associated a missense DCLRE1C variant with V-gene and J-gene trimming of TCR beta chains, and an independent cohort replicated the association. CMV serostatus was the only immune exposure information available for the cohort. A later genetic analysis reported fewer N-insertions in productive TCRs among donors in an Asian-associated ancestry cluster than the roughly 700-donor mean. In this cohort, only TCR beta chains were sequenced, and detectable features were limited by the absence of alpha or paired-chain data. A later analysis reported that several top co-occurrence clusters appeared linked to parvovirus B19, influenza, CMV and Epstein-Barr virus. HLA typing was unavailable for some donors at each locus, so association tests used only the typed subset. According to the authors, the approach could potentially be generalized to other disease states and immunological phenotypes. Most TCR sequences were observed very rarely across donors, whereas some public TCRs were present in many individuals. Presence/absence analyses assumed roughly uniform sequencing depth across donors, an assumption that may not hold. Cytomegalovirus status was reported to be diagnosed by the classifier with high specificity and sensitivity in both the original and validation cohorts. A later analysis found that TCR association rates varied across HLA loci, with DRB1 alleles showing the most associated TCRs and HLA-C alleles the fewest. A further reported finding was that TCR beta sequences accurately predicted the HLA-A and HLA-B alleles for most subjects in the first cohort. Broadly in line with IMGT annotations, most TCR beta V segments showed up in productive rearrangements about 90% or about 30% of the time in an earlier analysis of under 700 of the donors. The 87-base-pair reads could not distinguish some IMGT-functional V segments, including TRBV6-2 and TRBV6-3, so those segments were excluded. The study gave a list of about 170 TCR beta chains associated with cytomegalovirus. Because counts were too low, some 17 rarely observed V segments, including chromosome 9 orphons, were left out of the earlier analysis of 500 to 750 of the donors. The sequencing pipeline was judged likely to have produced a cluster of highly shared sequence variants as a technical artifact. Most CMV-associated TCR beta chains appeared to be HLA-restricted in a later analysis, and the HLA associations seemed to be driven largely by CMV exposure. Strong co-occurrence of HLA alleles, especially DR and DQ, made assigning TCR associations to individual alleles difficult. A few of the identified cytomegalovirus-associated TCR beta chains were confirmed in vitro to be specific for cytomegalovirus antigens.

The library was made by the immunoSEQ multiplex PCR assay. The multiplex PCR relied on a mix of 60 forward primers for TCR Vbeta segments and 13 reverse primers for TCR Jbeta segments. Amplification of the CDR3 region of rearranged TCR beta genes was performed with a multiplex PCR assay on genomic DNA. The Illumina HiSeq System was used to sequence the amplified TCR beta libraries as 87-base-pair reads. For the original study's pipeline: In a later analysis, 80 million or so unique TCR beta chains were counted across the roughly 670 repertoires, and roughly 10 million of these chains were shared by at least two donors. Raw reads were error-corrected and collapsed into unique sequences by a nearest-neighbor algorithm in which closely related sequences were merged to remove PCR and sequencing errors. CDR3 sequences were aligned to IMGT reference sequences to assign V, D and J gene segments. For a sequence to be retained, a match of at least six nucleotides to both a V gene segment and a J gene segment was required. Rearrangements were classified as productive when the CDR3 lacked stop codons and remained in frame with V and J, and all other rearrangements were classified as non-productive. CDR3 was defined by IMGT convention, running from the second conserved V-encoded cysteine to the conserved J-encoded phenylalanine. The earlier analysis of 500 to 600 of the donors excluded sequences that lacked an unambiguous match to a single V gene segment. An earlier analysis of 587 of the donors classified V segments as functional when productive rearrangements were above 56.7% and as segregating when the standard deviation between donors was above 5%. A statistical classification framework was built to diagnose cytomegalovirus status from the catalog of TCR beta chain sequences. In a later analysis, V and J genes were assigned by comparing TCR nucleotide sequences against IMGT/GENE-DB human TR gene sequences. The TCRdist pipeline was used in a later analysis to assign CDR3 sequences and most-parsimonious VDJ recombination scenarios. In a later analysis, each TCR beta chain was defined by its CDR3 amino acid sequence together with its V-gene family, and reads without a unique V-gene family were excluded. In a later analysis, 450 to 600 highly shared, low-generation-probability nucleotide sequences were removed to address suspected cross-contamination and a sequencing artifact. In a later analysis, a clonal expansion index was calculated for each public chain from normalized within-repertoire ranks of inferred template counts. Generation probabilities in a later analysis came from a VDJ recombination model fitted to out-of-frame rearrangements, and those results were checked against IGoR. In a later analysis, hypergeometric tests were used to score TCR-TCR, TCR-HLA and TCR-CMV co-occurrence, with a repertoire-size bias correction applied to TCR pairs. False discovery rates were estimated in a later analysis by permuting HLA or CMV assignments 20 times. In a later analysis, co-occurring TCRs were grouped with DBSCAN, and TCRdist sequence similarity was added when clustering was performed within HLA-allele-positive subsets. For co-occurrence clustering, repertoires with fewer than 30,000 or more than 120,000 public chains were excluded, along with a handful of repertoires with anomalous nucleotide sharing. Held by TCRdb, this immuneACCESS table contains in-frame sequences only and omits some clones. Under half of the omission traces to an unresolved V gene where checked; the cause of the rest is unknown. That table gives V, J and clone size, and the DNA gave D and trimming. The sample table lists some 150,000 clones, around three quarters of them with a count of one. The biggest ten clones account for roughly 3.7% of the sample.

About this clone itself: What this receptor recognizes is not known. It has no much larger one-base neighbor in the sample; base qualities were not kept.

From a lookup of the germline V gene, CDR1 and CDR2 are MDHEN and SYDVKM. From cysteine to phenylalanine, the CDR3 is 15 amino acids long. Of all the DNA, just the CDR3 is kept, 45 bases in frame from base 1. V ends up 4 bases short and J 2 bases short, with an unmatched junction base count of 4. In total, approximately 700 healthy bone marrow donors made up the cohort. At the time of sampling, every cohort member was nominally healthy, though immune exposures that went unrecorded were likely present. The donor was CMV seropositive and belonged to the group of more than 250 seropositive cohort members. A peripheral blood sample was provided by each donor, and peripheral blood mononuclear cells were used for TCR beta sequencing. The Qiagen DNeasy Blood Extraction Kit was used to extract genomic DNA from the blood cell samples.

Sequencing input: PBMCs. The sequence joins TRBV28 to TRBJ2-7, with 11 middle bases fitting TRBD1. The clonotype comes from a man aged 25 to 45 in good health and CMV-seropositive. At the DNA level, the sequence is TGTGCCAGCAGTTCCCAGGACAGGGGGCCCTACGAGCAGTACTTC. Its protein reads: CASSSQDRGPYEQYF.